Listed below are T cell receptor beta chains from one sample, sequenced in a study of blood T cell repertoires in COVID-19. The method was immunoSEQ multiplex PCR; TCRdb's version includes in-frame clones alone and lacks a portion of them. The data contain roughly 150,000 clones, about 77% of them singletons. Sequences were obtained from peripheral blood. These receptors came from a woman older than 75 with acute or convalescent COVID-19. The CDR3 runs from the conserved cysteine through the conserved F or W. The order of the fields is V gene, clone size, J gene, D gene, CDR3 DNA, CDR3 protein. D genes are given only for firm matches. A clone size is listed for some rows: how often the clone was seen (once, few, many), or a class if it is expanded.

v_gene: TRBV5-1; abundance: -; j_gene: TRBJ1-3; d_gene: -; CDR3nt: TGCGCCAGCAGCTTGGGACAGACTGGAAACACCATATATTTT; CDR3aa: CASSLGQTGNTIYF
v_gene: TRBV29-1; abundance: -; j_gene: TRBJ1-1; d_gene: -; CDR3nt: TGCAGCGTTGAAGATTATGTGGGACTAACTAGACCTGAAGCTTTCTTT; CDR3aa: CSVEDYVGLTRPEAFF
v_gene: TRBV21-1; abundance: -; j_gene: TRBJ2-1; d_gene: -; CDR3nt: TGTGCCAGCAGCAAAGCCCGACTAGCGGGAGGGCAGTCATACAATGAGCAGTTCTTC; CDR3aa: CASSKARLAGGQSYNEQFF
v_gene: TRBV27; abundance: once; j_gene: TRBJ1-5; d_gene: -; CDR3nt: TGTGCCAGCAGTTACCAGGGTCGGACGCCCCAGCATTTT; CDR3aa: CASSYQGRTPQHF
v_gene: TRBV7-2; abundance: -; j_gene: TRBJ2-2; d_gene: TRBD1; CDR3nt: TGTGCCAGCAGCTTCTGGACAGGCCTCCTCACCGGGGAGCTGTTTTTT; CDR3aa: CASSFWTGLLTGELFF
v_gene: TRBV5-1; abundance: -; j_gene: TRBJ2-1; d_gene: TRBD2; CDR3nt: TGCGCCAGCAGCGGCAGCGGGGGGAGCTCCTACAATGAGCAGTTCTTC; CDR3aa: CASSGSGGSSYNEQFF
v_gene: TRBV12-3/TRBV12-4; abundance: -; j_gene: TRBJ2-7; d_gene: -; CDR3nt: TGTGCCAGCAGTTTAATCGGCTCCTACGAGCAGTACTTC; CDR3aa: CASSLIGSYEQYF
v_gene: TRBV2; abundance: -; j_gene: TRBJ2-7; d_gene: TRBD2; CDR3nt: TGTGCCACCTCAACTAGCGGGAGTTACGAGCAGTACTTC; CDR3aa: CATSTSGSYEQYF
v_gene: TRBV30; abundance: -; j_gene: TRBJ1-6; d_gene: TRBD1; CDR3nt: TGTGCCTGGAGTGGACCTCTTCGGGACAGCTATAATTCACCCCTCCACTTT; CDR3aa: CAWSGPLRDSYNSPLHF
v_gene: TRBV16; abundance: -; j_gene: TRBJ1-5; d_gene: TRBD1; CDR3nt: TGTGCCAGCAGCCCAGCCGGGACAGGGCCTTATCAGCCCCAGCATTTT; CDR3aa: CASSPAGTGPYQPQHF
v_gene: TRBV2; abundance: -; j_gene: TRBJ2-1; d_gene: TRBD2; CDR3nt: TGTGCCAGCAGCCCATTAGGGCGGGAGGCCAGTTACAATGAGCAGTTCTTC; CDR3aa: CASSPLGREASYNEQFF
v_gene: TRBV5-6; abundance: -; j_gene: TRBJ1-3; d_gene: TRBD1; CDR3nt: TGTGCCAGCAGCTTGCGCAGGGGGCTCGGAAACACCATATATTTT; CDR3aa: CASSLRRGLGNTIYF
v_gene: TRBV9; abundance: few; j_gene: TRBJ1-5; d_gene: TRBD1; CDR3nt: TGTGCCAGCAGCCCTGGGGACAGAGATAGCAATCAGCCCCAGCATTTT; CDR3aa: CASSPGDRDSNQPQHF
v_gene: TRBV30; abundance: -; j_gene: TRBJ2-7; d_gene: -; CDR3nt: TGTGCCTGGAGTGTAAGGGACTTGACTAAATCCGAGCAGTACTTC; CDR3aa: CAWSVRDLTKSEQYF
v_gene: TRBV7-8; abundance: few; j_gene: TRBJ2-6; d_gene: -; CDR3nt: TGTGCCAGCAGCTTAGATTCGGGGGCCAACGTCCTGACTTTC; CDR3aa: CASSLDSGANVLTF
v_gene: TRBV19; abundance: -; j_gene: TRBJ1-5; d_gene: -; CDR3nt: TGTGCCAGTAGTATAGGGACACAGGAAGATAGCAATCAGCCCCAGCATTTT; CDR3aa: CASSIGTQEDSNQPQHF
v_gene: TRBV5-1; abundance: -; j_gene: TRBJ2-7; d_gene: TRBD2; CDR3nt: TGCGCCAGCAGCTTCGCGAGTAGCGGGAGGAATTTTTACGAGCAGTACTTC; CDR3aa: CASSFASSGRNFYEQYF
v_gene: TRBV19; abundance: -; j_gene: TRBJ2-2; d_gene: -; CDR3nt: TGTGCCAGTATAGACAGGACCGGGGAGCTGTTTTTT; CDR3aa: CASIDRTGELFF
v_gene: TRBV10-1; abundance: -; j_gene: TRBJ2-1; d_gene: -; CDR3nt: TGCGCCAGCAGCTCAATAAGGGGCTCCTACAATGAGCAGTTCTTC; CDR3aa: CASSSIRGSYNEQFF
v_gene: TRBV19; abundance: -; j_gene: TRBJ1-4; d_gene: -; CDR3nt: TGTGCCAGTCGACAGGCTGGTGAAAAACTGTTTTTT; CDR3aa: CASRQAGEKLFF
v_gene: TRBV4-1; abundance: -; j_gene: TRBJ1-5; d_gene: -; CDR3nt: TGCGCCAGCAGCCAAGAAGTGGACAAGAATCAGCCCCAGCATTTT; CDR3aa: CASSQEVDKNQPQHF
v_gene: TRBV6-4; abundance: -; j_gene: TRBJ2-1; d_gene: -; CDR3nt: TGTGCCAGCCCGGACAGCCACAATGAGCAGTTCTTC; CDR3aa: CASPDSHNEQFF
v_gene: TRBV27; abundance: -; j_gene: TRBJ2-7; d_gene: -; CDR3nt: TGTGCCAGTTCGCCTTCCCCGGGTCCAATTCGGGACGAGCAGTACTTC; CDR3aa: CASSPSPGPIRDEQYF
v_gene: TRBV4-2; abundance: -; j_gene: TRBJ2-6; d_gene: TRBD1; CDR3nt: TGTGCCAGCAGCCAAGCGGGACAGGGAGGCCCTGGGGCCAACGTCCTGACTTTC; CDR3aa: CASSQAGQGGPGANVLTF
v_gene: TRBV4-1; abundance: -; j_gene: TRBJ2-1; d_gene: -; CDR3nt: TGCGCCAGCAGCTCTTCAGGGTACAATGAGCAGTTCTTC; CDR3aa: CASSSSGYNEQFF
v_gene: TRBV3-1/TRBV3-2; abundance: few; j_gene: TRBJ2-1; d_gene: TRBD2; CDR3nt: TGTGCCAGCAGCCGGGGACTAGCGGGTCTGGGGGGGCAGTTCTTC; CDR3aa: CASSRGLAGLGGQFF
v_gene: TRBV11-2; abundance: -; j_gene: TRBJ2-5; d_gene: TRBD1; CDR3nt: TGTGCCAGCGGAAACAGGGGCCGGGAGACCCAGTACTTC; CDR3aa: CASGNRGRETQYF
v_gene: TRBV3-1/TRBV3-2; abundance: -; j_gene: TRBJ2-3; d_gene: -; CDR3nt: TGTGCCAGCAGCCAGCCGGGAGCTATCACAGATACGCAGTATTTT; CDR3aa: CASSQPGAITDTQYF
v_gene: TRBV2; abundance: -; j_gene: TRBJ1-2; d_gene: TRBD1; CDR3nt: TGTGCCAGCGAGGGACAGGGCCATGGCTACACCTTC; CDR3aa: CASEGQGHGYTF
v_gene: TRBV5-4; abundance: -; j_gene: TRBJ2-5; d_gene: TRBD1; CDR3nt: TGTGCCAGCAGCACCAAGACAGGGAGAGAGACCCAGTACTTC; CDR3aa: CASSTKTGRETQYF
v_gene: TRBV7-9; abundance: once; j_gene: TRBJ2-1; d_gene: TRBD2; CDR3nt: TGTGCCAGCAGCTTGTGGCGGGGGGGGACTTACAATGAGCAGTTCTTC; CDR3aa: CASSLWRGGTYNEQFF
v_gene: TRBV7-3; abundance: -; j_gene: TRBJ2-5; d_gene: TRBD1; CDR3nt: TGTGCCAGCAGCTTGACAGGGCACCCCCAAGAGACCCAGTACTTC; CDR3aa: CASSLTGHPQETQYF
v_gene: TRBV10-3; abundance: -; j_gene: TRBJ2-3; d_gene: -; CDR3nt: TGTGCCATCAGTGAGTCGCTCCAGGGGACAGATACGCAGTATTTT; CDR3aa: CAISESLQGTDTQYF
v_gene: TRBV6-2/TRBV6-3; abundance: -; j_gene: TRBJ1-5; d_gene: -; CDR3nt: TGTGCCAGCAGTTACGGGCAGGGGACCCAGCCCCAGCATTTT; CDR3aa: CASSYGQGTQPQHF
v_gene: TRBV4-1; abundance: -; j_gene: TRBJ1-2; d_gene: -; CDR3nt: TGCGCCAGCAGCCAGGACAGTAATGCTAACTATGGCTACACCTTC; CDR3aa: CASSQDSNANYGYTF
v_gene: TRBV28; abundance: once; j_gene: TRBJ1-4; d_gene: TRBD1; CDR3nt: TGTGCCAGCAGTTCCTGGACAGGGAGGCATGAAAAACTGTTTTTT; CDR3aa: CASSSWTGRHEKLFF
v_gene: TRBV2; abundance: -; j_gene: TRBJ2-3; d_gene: -; CDR3nt: TGTGCCAGCAGACTAGAGACAGATACGCAGTATTTT; CDR3aa: CASRLETDTQYF
v_gene: TRBV30; abundance: -; j_gene: TRBJ1-5; d_gene: -; CDR3nt: TGTGCCTGGAGTGAGGGGTTATATAGCAATCAGCCCCAGCATTTT; CDR3aa: CAWSEGLYSNQPQHF
v_gene: TRBV18; abundance: -; j_gene: TRBJ1-4; d_gene: -; CDR3nt: TGTGCCAGCTCACCACGTCAGGGGTTTGGAGAAAAACTGTTTTTT; CDR3aa: CASSPRQGFGEKLFF
v_gene: TRBV30; abundance: -; j_gene: TRBJ1-4; d_gene: -; CDR3nt: TGTGCCTGGAAGAGTACAACTAATGAAAAACTGTTTTTT; CDR3aa: CAWKSTTNEKLFF
v_gene: TRBV10-1; abundance: -; j_gene: TRBJ2-3; d_gene: -; CDR3nt: TGCGCCAGCAGTGAAGGGGGGGGGCCGGATACGCAGTATTTT; CDR3aa: CASSEGGGPDTQYF
v_gene: TRBV3-1/TRBV3-2; abundance: -; j_gene: TRBJ2-1; d_gene: -; CDR3nt: TGTGCCAGCAGCCAACTGCGGAGCTCCTACAATGAGCAGTTCTTC; CDR3aa: CASSQLRSSYNEQFF